This is a list of T cell receptor beta chains from one sample in a study of cytomegalovirus exposure and HLA in healthy donors. Using immunoSEQ multiplex PCR, the repertoire was profiled, and TCRdb retains in-frame clones only, with some absent. This table has roughly 99,000 clones, more than 75% appearing once. The sample consisted of PBMCs. The receptor set was obtained from a man aged 25-45 years in good health and CMV-seropositive. The CDR3 runs from the conserved cysteine through the conserved F or W. Each record gives: J gene, D gene, V gene, clone size, CDR3 DNA, CDR3 protein. The D gene is left open where the match is weak. Only some rows state a clone size, as once, few, many or a class for expanded clones.

TRBJ1-4,TRBD1,TRBV11-2,.,TGTGCCAGCAGCCCACAGGGGACTGCAACTAATGAAAAACTGTTTTTT,CASSPQGTATNEKLFF
TRBJ2-5,.,TRBV5-1,.,TGCGCCAGCGGGTACACGGGCGGGTACCAAGAGACCCAGTACTTC,CASGYTGGYQETQYF
TRBJ1-1,.,TRBV19,few,TGTGCCAGTAGTCTTGGACAGCAGAACACTGAAGCTTTCTTT,CASSLGQQNTEAFF
TRBJ1-2,TRBD1,TRBV6-5,few,TGTGCCAGCAGGAGCAGGGGGACTAACTATGGCTACACCTTC,CASRSRGTNYGYTF
TRBJ1-1,.,TRBV5-3,.,TGTGCCAGAAGCTTTGCGTGGGGGGGCAGAAACACTGAAGCTTTCTTT,CARSFAWGGRNTEAFF
TRBJ1-1,.,TRBV5-6,.,TGTGCCAGCAGCTTCGGGAACACTGAAGCTTTCTTT,CASSFGNTEAFF
TRBJ2-5,.,TRBV10-3,.,TGTGCCATCAGTGAGTCTATTAGAGAGACCCAGTACTTC,CAISESIRETQYF
TRBJ2-3,TRBD2,TRBV19,.,TGTGCCAGTAGATTAGTGGGGGGGAGCACAGATACGCAGTATTTT,CASRLVGGSTDTQYF
TRBJ1-1,.,TRBV27,few,TGTGCCAGCAGCCCCATGGGGGGGGACACTGAAGCTTTCTTT,CASSPMGGDTEAFF
TRBJ2-7,.,TRBV6-6,.,TGTGCCAGCGAGGGAAGAGAGCGACCCTACGAGCAGTACTTC,CASEGRERPYEQYF
TRBJ1-1,.,TRBV27,.,TGTGCCAGCAGGTCCGAGGGTCGGGGGACTGAAGCTTTCTTT,CASRSEGRGTEAFF
TRBJ2-7,.,TRBV6-1,once,TGTGCCAGCAGTAACAGCCAGGGGTACGAGCAGTACTTC,CASSNSQGYEQYF
TRBJ2-5,.,TRBV7-9,.,TGTGCCAGCAGCTCCGACCTGACTGGGGAGACCCAGTACTTC,CASSSDLTGETQYF
TRBJ2-3,TRBD2,TRBV6-1,.,TGTGCCAGCTCAGCGGGGGATTGGGATACGCAGTATTTT,CASSAGDWDTQYF
TRBJ1-1,.,TRBV5-1,few,TGCGCCAGCAGCTTGGGGGCAGCGAACACTGAAGCTTTCTTT,CASSLGAANTEAFF
TRBJ2-7,TRBD2,TRBV5-1,few,TGCGCCAGCAGCTCAGTCGCGGGGGGTTACTACGAGCAGTACTTC,CASSSVAGGYYEQYF
TRBJ1-1,TRBD1,TRBV13,.,TGTGCCAGCAGCTCGGGGACAGGGACTGAAGCTTTCTTT,CASSSGTGTEAFF
TRBJ1-5,TRBD1,TRBV5-1,.,TGCGCCAGCAGCCCTGGGACAGGGTCCTTCAATCAGCCCCAGCATTTT,CASSPGTGSFNQPQHF
TRBJ1-2,.,TRBV4-2,.,TGTGCCAGCAGCCCCCCCGGGTCCTGTGGCTACACCTTC,CASSPPGSCGYTF
TRBJ2-2,TRBD2,TRBV19,few,TGTGCCAGTAGGTGGCGGGGGAAGAACACCGGGGAGCTGTTTTTT,CASRWRGKNTGELFF
TRBJ1-1,TRBD1,TRBV5-1,.,TGCGCCAGCAGAGTACAGGGGAATCTGAACACTGAAGCTTTCTTT,CASRVQGNLNTEAFF
TRBJ1-1,.,TRBV27,.,TGTGCCAGCAGTTTAAATCGGAACACTGAAGCTTTCTTT,CASSLNRNTEAFF
TRBJ1-2,.,TRBV2,few,TGTGCCAGCAGTGAACAGGGGTATGGCTACACCTTC,CASSEQGYGYTF
TRBJ1-4,.,TRBV5-1,.,TGCGCCAGCAGCTTGTTCCCCTTAACTAATGAAAAACTGTTTTTT,CASSLFPLTNEKLFF
TRBJ2-7,.,TRBV18,.,TGTGCCAGCTCACCAATCGATGGGAGGGAGCAGTACTTC,CASSPIDGREQYF
TRBJ1-4,.,TRBV30,.,TGTGCCTGGAGCATGGAGGCCGGGGGGAAACTGTTTTTT,CAWSMEAGGKLFF
TRBJ2-7,.,TRBV6-1,.,TGTGCCAGCAACAGGGAGGGGGGGTCGGGGTACGAGCAGTACTTC,CASNREGGSGYEQYF
TRBJ1-4,.,TRBV7-8,.,TGTGCCAGCAGCTCCCAGTACAGTGGGCCGGAAAAACTGTTTTTT,CASSSQYSGPEKLFF
TRBJ2-6,.,TRBV6-5,.,TGTGCCAGCAGTTACTCTGGGGCCAACGGCCTGACTTTC,CASSYSGANGLTF
TRBJ1-6,TRBD1,TRBV5-1,.,TGCGCCAGCAGCCTGACAGGGTCTTATAATTCACCCCTCCACTTT,CASSLTGSYNSPLHF
TRBJ2-3,TRBD2,TRBV15,once,TGTGCCACCAGCGTCGGCTTAGCGGGGTCTCGCACAGATACGCAGTATTTT,CATSVGLAGSRTDTQYF
TRBJ2-1,.,TRBV11-2,.,TGTGCCAGCAGCTTTAACAGGGTGAGCGACAATGAGCAGTTCTTC,CASSFNRVSDNEQFF
TRBJ1-2,TRBD1,TRBV5-6,.,TGTGCCAGCAGCTTGGGACAGGGAGAGGAGGGCTACACCTTC,CASSLGQGEEGYTF
TRBJ1-1,TRBD1,TRBV18,.,TGTGCCAGCTCACCAAGAACAGGGGACGTAAGGGTAAACACTGAAGCTTTCTTT,CASSPRTGDVRVNTEAFF
TRBJ1-6,.,TRBV9,.,TGTGCCAGCAGCGCTTACGGGAATTCACCCCTCCACTTT,CASSAYGNSPLHF
TRBJ2-5,.,TRBV11-3,.,TGTGCCAGCAGCCCCTTCTCAGAGACCCAGTACTTC,CASSPFSETQYF
TRBJ2-3,TRBD2,TRBV6-1,.,TGTGCCAGCAGTGCCCTAGCGGGGGGGCCAGATACGCAGTATTTT,CASSALAGGPDTQYF
TRBJ2-1,TRBD2,TRBV5-1,few,TGCGCCAGTCGACTAGCGGGGGGGCTCGGGAATGAGCAGTTCTTC,CASRLAGGLGNEQFF
TRBJ2-3,TRBD2,TRBV7-2,.,TGTGCCAGCAGCAACCCTAGCGGGGGCCCCACAGATACGCAGTATTTT,CASSNPSGGPTDTQYF
TRBJ2-2,TRBD2,TRBV5-3,.,TGTGCCAGAAGCTTGACTAGCGGGGGGGCCGGGGAGCTGTTTTTT,CARSLTSGGAGELFF
TRBJ1-6,TRBD1,TRBV6-1,once,TGTGCCAGCAGTCCCCAGACAGGGGATAATTCACCCCTCCACTTT,CASSPQTGDNSPLHF
TRBJ2-5,TRBD2,TRBV19,.,TGTGCCGGTAGTACCGGACTAGCGGGGGGCGAAGAGACCCAGTACTTC,CAGSTGLAGGEETQYF
TRBJ1-5,.,TRBV15,.,TGTGCCACCAGCCCAGTCAAGCATTCTAGTAGCAATCAGCCCCAGCATTTT,CATSPVKHSSSNQPQHF
TRBJ1-4,TRBD1,TRBV27,.,TGTGCCAGCAGCCCGGACAGGGTGGATGAAAAACTGTTTTTT,CASSPDRVDEKLFF